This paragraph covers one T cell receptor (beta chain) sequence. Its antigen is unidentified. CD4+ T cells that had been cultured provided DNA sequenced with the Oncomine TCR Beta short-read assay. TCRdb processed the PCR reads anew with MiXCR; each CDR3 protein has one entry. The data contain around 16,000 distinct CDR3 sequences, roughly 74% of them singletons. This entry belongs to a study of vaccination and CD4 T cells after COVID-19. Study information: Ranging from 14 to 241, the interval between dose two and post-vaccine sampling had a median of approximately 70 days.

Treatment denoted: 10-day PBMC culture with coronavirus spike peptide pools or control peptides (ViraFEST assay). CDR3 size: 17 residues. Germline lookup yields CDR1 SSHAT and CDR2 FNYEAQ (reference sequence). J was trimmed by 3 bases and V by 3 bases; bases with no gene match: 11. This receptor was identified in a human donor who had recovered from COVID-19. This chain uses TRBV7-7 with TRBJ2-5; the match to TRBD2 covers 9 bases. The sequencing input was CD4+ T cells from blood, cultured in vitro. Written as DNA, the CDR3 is TGTGCCAGCAGCTTGGCTAGCGGGATCACCTCTAAAGAGACCCAGTACTTC. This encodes CASSLASGITSKETQYF.